A selection of T cell receptor beta chains follows, all from one sample in a study of T cell repertoires in ileal Crohn's disease. Using immunoSEQ multiplex PCR, the repertoire was profiled, and TCRdb retains in-frame clones only, with some absent. Of 6,000 to 7,500 clones detected, roughly four fifths appear once; the ten largest clones hold 4.5% to 6%. Sequenced input: ileal tissue. These receptors all come from an adult with Crohn's disease. Both conserved end residues are part of each CDR3. The D gene is left open where the match is weak. Some rows mark clone size as missing; the rest say once, few, many or name a class of expanded clone.

clone size | J gene | V gene | D gene | CDR3 protein | CDR3 DNA
few | TRBJ2-5 | TRBV7-3 | TRBD1 | CASSPQGAAPRGETQYF | TGTGCCAGCAGCCCCCAGGGGGCGGCCCCCCGGGGAGAGACCCAGTACTTC
. | TRBJ2-7 | TRBV29-1 | . | CSVEPAPGHEQYF | TGCAGCGTTGAGCCGGCTCCGGGTCACGAGCAGTACTTC
once | TRBJ2-1 | TRBV7-2 | . | CASSGTGGSKRGDYNEQFF | TGTGCCAGCAGCGGAACAGGGGGTAGTAAGCGGGGGGACTACAATGAGCAGTTCTTC
. | TRBJ2-1 | TRBV27 | TRBD2 | CASTSGTSGNNEQFF | TGTGCCAGCACCTCCGGGACTAGCGGTAACAATGAGCAGTTCTTC
. | TRBJ2-4 | TRBV25-1 | TRBD2 | CASSGGTSGLSKNIQYF | TGTGCCAGCAGTGGCGGGACTAGCGGCCTGTCCAAAAACATTCAGTACTTC
. | TRBJ1-5 | TRBV5-6 | . | CASSLAGRNQPQHF | TGTGCCAGCAGCTTGGCAGGGCGGAATCAGCCCCAGCATTTT
. | TRBJ2-7 | TRBV27 | TRBD2 | CASSTRPGGYYEQYF | TGTGCCAGCAGTACCAGGCCGGGAGGGTACTACGAGCAGTACTTC
. | TRBJ2-5 | TRBV5-4 | TRBD2 | CASSLGTSGRKGETQYF | TGTGCCAGCAGCTTGGGGACTAGCGGGAGGAAGGGAGAGACCCAGTACTTC
. | TRBJ2-3 | TRBV2 | TRBD2 | CASCGLAREDTQYF | TGTGCCAGCTGTGGACTAGCGAGAGAGGATACGCAGTATTTT
. | TRBJ2-1 | TRBV6-6 | . | CASSYPTGTGDNEQFF | TGTGCCAGCAGTTACCCTACCGGGACTGGTGACAATGAGCAGTTCTTC
. | TRBJ2-3 | TRBV11-2 | TRBD2 | CASSLDRASGNTDTQYF | TGTGCCAGCAGCTTAGATCGAGCTAGCGGGAACACAGATACGCAGTATTTT
. | TRBJ2-7 | TRBV27 | . | CASSPLGSGSYEQYF | TGTGCCAGCAGTCCCCTCGGTAGCGGCTCCTACGAGCAGTACTTC
. | TRBJ2-5 | TRBV28 | . | CASSFLGGRQYF | TGTGCCAGCAGTTTTCTGGGGGGTCGCCAGTACTTC
. | TRBJ2-3 | TRBV18 | TRBD2 | CASSPSGISTDTQYF | TGTGCCAGCTCACCTAGCGGGATAAGCACAGATACGCAGTATTTT
. | TRBJ2-1 | TRBV5-4 | . | CASAIDRSLTYNEQFF | TGTGCCAGCGCCATCGACCGGAGTTTGACCTACAATGAGCAGTTCTTC